These T cell receptor beta chains were read from a single sample in a study of CD8 T cells in Susac syndrome. MiXCR was run by TCRdb on the immunoSEQ multiplex PCR reads, yielding one entry per CDR3 protein. The sample includes 150,000 to 200,000 distinct CDR3 sequences, 90% to 95% of them seen just once. Sequencing was performed on CD4+ T cells from PBMCs. These receptors all stem from a human donor in good health. Both conserved end residues are part of each CDR3. Each record gives: CDR3 length, clone size, D gene, V gene, J gene, CDR3 DNA, CDR3 protein. A D gene is named only where the DNA matches it firmly. Clone size is not always given. Where it is, it says once, few, many or a class for expanded clones.

14	NA	TRBD1	TRBV29-1	TRBJ2-7	TGCAGCGCTGGGCGAAGGACAGGGGACTACGAGCAGTACTTC	CSAGRRTGDYEQYF
12	NA	NA	TRBV12-3/TRBV12-4	TRBJ1-2	TGTGCCATCCGCCGGCCCGCCGATGGCTACACCTTC	CAIRRPADGYTF
13	NA	NA	TRBV9	TRBJ2-1	TGTGCCAGCAGCTTCCCCGGCGGACATGAGCAGTTCTTC	CASSFPGGHEQFF
15	NA	TRBD1	TRBV5-4	TRBJ2-2	TGTGCCAGCAGTCCCGGGACAGAGAACACCGGGGAGCTGTTTTTT	CASSPGTENTGELFF
16	NA	TRBD2	TRBV7-3	TRBJ2-3	TGTGCCAGCAGCTTAAACGGCGGGGGAGGCACAGATACGCAGTATTTT	CASSLNGGGGTDTQYF
15	NA	TRBD1	TRBV2	TRBJ2-5	TGTGCCAGCAGTGGGACAGGGGGGCGGACGGAGACCCAGTACTTC	CASSGTGGRTETQYF
15	NA	TRBD1	TRBV3-1	TRBJ1-2	TGTGCCAGCAGCCAAGGACAGGGGGCGTCGGTTGGCTACACCTTC	CASSQGQGASVGYTF
15	NA	NA	TRBV28	TRBJ2-7	TGTGCCAGCAAGCCACCAGACAGGCCCCCTGAAGAGCAGTACTTC	CASKPPDRPPEEQYF
14	NA	TRBD1	TRBV7-8	TRBJ2-5	TGTGCCAGCAGCCCTAGGACAGGCCAAGAGACCCAGTACTTC	CASSPRTGQETQYF
13	NA	NA	TRBV20-1	TRBJ1-4	TGCAGTGCTAGAAACAGCAGAGGAGTAAAACTGTTTTTT	CSARNSRGVKLFF
14	NA	TRBD1	TRBV3-1	TRBJ2-7	TGTGCCAGCAGCCGACAGGGAAGGCAGTACGAGCAGTACTTC	CASSRQGRQYEQYF
14	NA	NA	TRBV4-3	TRBJ2-3	TGCGCCAGCAGCCAGCAAGGACCAATGGATACGCAGTATTTT	CASSQQGPMDTQYF
13	NA	TRBD2	TRBV25-1	TRBJ2-7	TGTGCCAGCAGGCCGGGGGGTTCCTACGAGCAGTACTTC	CASRPGGSYEQYF
14	NA	NA	TRBV5-1	TRBJ1-2	TGCGCCAGCAGCTTGGAGCGCGGGAGGAGTGGCTACACCTTC	CASSLERGRSGYTF
15	once	TRBD2	TRBV7-2	TRBJ2-1	TGTGCCAGCAGGACCCTAGCGGGGGGGCGATATGAGCAGTTCTTC	CASRTLAGGRYEQFF
15	NA	NA	TRBV4-3	TRBJ1-1	TGCGCCAGCAGCCAAGATGAACACCCGACGTCGGAAGCTTTCTTT	CASSQDEHPTSEAFF
15	NA	NA	TRBV6-5	TRBJ1-6	TGTGCCAGCAGTTACCGGGACGGCTATAATTCACCCCTCCACTTT	CASSYRDGYNSPLHF
13	NA	NA	TRBV3-1	TRBJ1-1	TGTGCCAGCTCCACAACGTGGGACACTGAAGCTTTCTTT	CASSTTWDTEAFF
14	NA	TRBD1	TRBV29-1	TRBJ2-6	TGCAGCGTTACTCAGGGGGATGGGGCCAACGTCCTGACTTTC	CSVTQGDGANVLTF
16	NA	TRBD2	TRBV6-5	TRBJ2-7	TGTGCCAGCAGTTACTCTCCTAGCGGGGGGCAGGACGAGCAGTACTTC	CASSYSPSGGQDEQYF
15	NA	NA	TRBV7-3	TRBJ2-3	TGTGCCAGCAGCTTTACCGGGGATCCCACAGATACGCAGTATTTT	CASSFTGDPTDTQYF
16	NA	TRBD2	TRBV20-1	TRBJ2-3	TGCAGTGCTAGAACCCTCTCGGGGGGTGGCGAAGATACGCAGTATTTT	CSARTLSGGGEDTQYF
15	NA	NA	TRBV6-2/TRBV6-3	TRBJ2-5	TGTGCCAGCAGTTACGGAGTGGTGTGGCAAGAGACCCAGTACTTC	CASSYGVVWQETQYF
15	NA	NA	TRBV20-1	TRBJ2-7	TGCAGTGCTAGAGATAACGGCAGAATGTCCTACGAGCAGTACTTC	CSARDNGRMSYEQYF
14	NA	TRBD1	TRBV6-6	TRBJ1-1	TGTGCCAGCAGTTACTCGACAGGGCCCACTGAAGCTTTCTTT	CASSYSTGPTEAFF
13	once	NA	TRBV30	TRBJ1-1	TGTGCCTGGAGTACGGACGGGTACACTGAAGCTTTCTTT	CAWSTDGYTEAFF
15	NA	NA	TRBV6-1	TRBJ2-7	TGTGCCAGCAGTGAGCTAGTCCTACTATTTGGCGAGCAGTACTTC	CASSELVLLFGEQYF
15	NA	TRBD1	TRBV4-2	TRBJ1-5	TGTGCCAGCAGCCCCCGACAGGGAGACAATCAGCCCCAGCATTTT	CASSPRQGDNQPQHF
16	NA	TRBD1	TRBV4-3	TRBJ2-1	TGCGCCAGCAGCCAAGAAGGGACAGATCCCTACAATGAGCAGTTCTTC	CASSQEGTDPYNEQFF
13	NA	NA	TRBV30	TRBJ1-2	TGTGCCTGGAGTCGCACAGGGAACTATGGCTACACCTTC	CAWSRTGNYGYTF
16	NA	TRBD2	TRBV4-3	TRBJ2-1	TGCGCCAGCAGCCGAGGACTAGCGGGGACAAACAATGAGCAGTTCTTC	CASSRGLAGTNNEQFF
13	NA	NA	TRBV12-3/TRBV12-4	TRBJ2-7	TGTGCCAGCAGTTTACAGCGGTTCCGGGAGCAGTACTTC	CASSLQRFREQYF
13	NA	TRBD1	TRBV9	TRBJ2-3	TGTGCCAGCAGCGTTACAGGGGCAGATACGCAGTATTTT	CASSVTGADTQYF
12	NA	NA	TRBV29-1	TRBJ2-7	TGCAGCGTTGGGTACAGTCCCCACGAGCAGTACTTC	CSVGYSPHEQYF
14	NA	NA	TRBV15	TRBJ1-2	TGTGCCACCAGCAGAGATCGGTTCGGGGGTGGCTACACCTTC	CATSRDRFGGGYTF
12	NA	NA	TRBV28	TRBJ2-1	TGTGCCAGCAGTAGGGACTTCGGTGAGCAGTTCTTC	CASSRDFGEQFF
14	NA	NA	TRBV20-1	TRBJ1-2	TGCAGTGCTACTTATTCCAGGGGAAGCCATGGCTACACCTTC	CSATYSRGSHGYTF
16	NA	NA	TRBV5-4	TRBJ2-5	TGTGCCAGCGGAAGCCTGCTGAGGGGGAGGCAAGAGACCCAGTACTTC	CASGSLLRGRQETQYF
15	once	NA	TRBV15	TRBJ2-7	TGTGCCACCAGCAGAGCTTTACTAGCCGGCTACGAGCAGTACTTC	CATSRALLAGYEQYF
13	NA	TRBD2	TRBV2	TRBJ2-1	TGTGCCAGCAGTGCCGGGACTAGCGATGAGCAGTTCTTC	CASSAGTSDEQFF
14	NA	NA	TRBV30	TRBJ1-1	TGTGCCTGGAGTCCCATGGGGTTGAACACTGAAGCTTTCTTT	CAWSPMGLNTEAFF
15	once	NA	TRBV20-1	TRBJ2-3	TGCAGTGCTATCCGTTCCCTAGCAAGCACAGATACGCAGTATTTT	CSAIRSLASTDTQYF
17	NA	NA	TRBV5-1	TRBJ2-1	TGCGCCAGCAGCTTGTTATCTCCGAGACTAGCCTACAATGAGCAGTTCTTC	CASSLLSPRLAYNEQFF
14	NA	NA	TRBV5-1	TRBJ1-4	TGCGCCAGCAGCTTGGAGGCGGGCGATGAAAAACTGTTTTTT	CASSLEAGDEKLFF
12	NA	TRBD1	TRBV2	TRBJ1-2	TGTGCCAGCAGTGGAGGGGGCAATGGCTACACCTTC	CASSGGGNGYTF
16	NA	NA	TRBV7-9	TRBJ1-2	TGTGCCAGCAGCTTAGCCGGGACGTCCTCGGTCTATGGCTACACCTTC	CASSLAGTSSVYGYTF
12	once	NA	TRBV9	TRBJ2-5	TGTGCCAGCAGCGGCCACCAAGAGACCCAGTACTTC	CASSGHQETQYF
13	NA	NA	TRBV20-1	TRBJ2-5	TGCAGTGCTAGGTCAGCCTTCCAAGAGACCCAGTACTTC	CSARSAFQETQYF
15	NA	NA	TRBV9	TRBJ2-1	TGTGCCAGCAGCGGAGGGTTTGGGGCGACGGATGAGCAGTTCTTC	CASSGGFGATDEQFF
16	NA	NA	TRBV4-3	TRBJ2-7	TGCGCCAGCAGCCAAGTGCCGACTTGGGACCCATACGAGCAGTACTTC	CASSQVPTWDPYEQYF
16	NA	TRBD2	TRBV24-1	TRBJ2-3	TGTGCCACCAGTCGGGGGTCGCTAGCGGGAACAGATACGCAGTATTTT	CATSRGSLAGTDTQYF
14	NA	NA	TRBV9	TRBJ2-5	TGTGCCAGCAGCGTAGACCCCCCGGGCGGGGCCCAGTACTTC	CASSVDPPGGAQYF
14	NA	NA	TRBV6-2/TRBV6-3	TRBJ2-3	TGTGCCAGCAGTTACAGGGACAACACAGATACGCAGTATTTT	CASSYRDNTDTQYF
13	NA	NA	TRBV20-1	TRBJ1-3	TGCAGTACGACGCAGAACTCTGGAAACACCATATATTTT	CSTTQNSGNTIYF
15	NA	TRBD2	TRBV20-1	TRBJ2-3	TGCAGTGCTCCCCTAGCGGAATCTAGCACAGATACGCAGTATTTT	CSAPLAESSTDTQYF
14	NA	NA	TRBV20-1	TRBJ2-3	TGCAGTGCTCATGACAGGTCTAGCACAGATACGCAGTATTTT	CSAHDRSSTDTQYF
15	NA	NA	TRBV7-9	TRBJ2-1	TGTGCCAGCAGCTTGTTGGGACCTCAGAGGAATGAGCAGTTCTTC	CASSLLGPQRNEQFF
16	NA	NA	TRBV19	TRBJ2-5	TGTGCCAGTAGTGCCCGCGGCTACCTCTCGGGAGAGACCCAGTACTTC	CASSARGYLSGETQYF